The entry that follows covers one T cell receptor (beta chain) sequence. Its recognized antigen is unknown. It has no much larger one-base neighbor in the sample; base qualities were not kept. The CDR3 has 14 amino acids, counting the end cysteine and phenylalanine. Only the CDR3 region is kept as DNA, spanning 42 bases read in frame from base 1. V and J lose 3 bases and 0 bases, and a span of 11 bases separates them. The germline V gene (reference sequence) sets CDR1 to GTSNPN and CDR2 to SVGIG. This sample was taken from a study of blood T cell repertoires in COVID-19 (dated by TCRdb to 2020 to 2021). For the study in its entirety: Samples from collaborators originated in the United States, Italy and Spain and spanned both the acute and convalescent phases of COVID-19. The material from the prospective study consisted of cDNA or gDNA derived from T cells, B-cell-depleted T cells, or PBMCs. The dataset comprised deeply sampled blood TCRbeta repertoires from subjects exposed to, actively infected with, or recovered from COVID-19. A freely available public database, intended as a resource for researchers studying the immune response to SARS-CoV-2, is where the repertoires were released. Samples came from the ongoing ImmuneRACE study (first 160 participants) plus 1,254 subjects from 6 global collaborators. Sample metadata almost always included a de-identified subject ID, COVID-19 status, age in years and sex. Where available, HLA class I and class II types were taken from metadata supplied by the sample provider and were not determined by assay-based typing. Overall study outcomes, separate from this receptor: Clinical and demographic metadata were provided uncurated, with the amount varying by source and participant.

The collaborating institutions used their own protocols to collect whole blood in K2EDTA tubes. For TCRbeta analysis, collaborator samples were shipped as frozen whole blood, as isolated PBMCs, or as DNA extracted from either sample type. TCRbeta CDR3 regions were amplified from genomic DNA using the immunoSEQ Assay, a bias-controlled multiplex PCR. Per the authors' processing: The number of nucleated cells in each sample was estimated by amplification of reference gene primers within the assay. Sequence reads were collapsed and filtered to measure the absolute abundance of every unique TCRbeta CDR3 rearrangement. For each sample, productive Simpson clonality was calculated as the square root of Simpson's diversity index across productive rearrangements. In its TCRdb copy, this immuneACCESS table keeps in-frame sequences only and misses some clones. Where compared with another copy, unresolved V genes explain less than half of these, and the others have no known cause. That table gives V, J and clone size, and the DNA gave D and trimming. Across this sample there are over 300,000 clones, with roughly 85% seen only once. The top ten constitute about 7% of the sample.

The specimen was peripheral blood. The source is a human donor in a cohort sampled during active COVID-19. The chain is made from TRBV30 and TRBJ1-1, and possibly TRBD1, on 5 matching bases. The CDR3 reads as follows: CAWSPGIMNTEAFF. The DNA sequence is as follows: TGTGCCTGGAGCCCAGGGATCATGAACACTGAAGCTTTCTTT.